This T cell receptor (beta chain) was sequenced in a study of OX40 agonist ivuxolimab in advanced cancers. Study-level information: Intravenous ivuxolimab was administered to patients every 2 weeks at 0.01 to 10 mg/kg. Patients were around 83% male with ages about 23 to 90, mean approximately 55.

From germline, CDR1 is SQVTM and CDR2 ANQGSEA. This CDR3 is built from 10 residues. The germline V and J ends were trimmed by 4 bases and 4 bases, with 3 bases remaining between them. Data came from immunoSEQ multiplex PCR; TCRdb stores just in-frame clones and leaves some out. This sample carries about 100,000 clones, approximately 90% of them seen once, and the ten largest clones take roughly 1.2%. With regard to this clone: Antigen unknown.

General study results and limits: There was clonal expansion of CD4+ and CD8+ blood T cells by week 6 at 0.1 to 3.0 mg/kg.

The study sampled blood at baseline, cycle 4 day 1, and cycle 7 day 1. Source: CD4+ or CD8+ T cells sorted from blood, taken in a trial of the OX40 agonist ivuxolimab. The chain uses TRBV29-1 and TRBJ2-3, with D hard to call. The receptor was isolated from an adult with an advanced solid tumor such as melanoma, head and neck, liver or kidney cancer. CDR3 in amino acids: CSVGPDTQYF. The CDR3 DNA follows: TGCAGCGTTGGACCAGATACGCAGTATTTT.